This TCR beta chain was documented in a study of blood T cells in healthy people across ages. This clonotype was observed a handful of times. What it binds is unknown. The study's findings and limits: The study regarded diversity estimates from one million T cells as underestimates. A greater number of naive CD4+ cells and higher diversity distinguished long-lived donors from aged donors. PBMC samples, being unsorted, prevented any conclusive comparison of naive and antigen-experienced cells.

Using a J-beta primer mix together with a sample-barcoded 5' primer, a second PCR was run for about 7 to 12 cycles. A minimum of 2.5 million CDR3-containing paired-end reads was obtained for each sample. MiXCR was run by TCRdb on the 5' RACE reads, yielding one entry per CDR3 protein. The table includes fewer than 900,000 distinct CDR3 sequences, around 40% detected once. Germline CDR1 and CDR2: DFQATT and SNEGSKA (reference sequence). Losses at the gene ends were 0 bases for V and 5 bases for J; bases not matched to a gene: 4. The CDR3 is 15 residues long. The TCR comes from a woman aged 60-70 years in good health. The sample was blood. This chain uses TRBV20-1 with TRBJ2-5, with 12 positions matching TRBD2. The CDR3 reads CSARDYLAGGETQYF. The CDR3 nucleotides are TGCAGTGCTAGAGATTATCTAGCGGGGGGGGAGACCCAGTACTTC.